The 26 T cell receptor beta chains in this list originate from one sample, sequenced in a study of immune characterization of retroperitoneal liposarcoma. MiXCR, applied by TCRdb to the PCR reads, yields one record per CDR3 protein. The sample carries some 11,000 distinct CDR3 sequences, around a quarter recorded once. Sequenced: tumor tissue. The receptor source for this set is a male donor with retroperitoneal liposarcoma.

The rearrangement links TRBV12-3 or TRBV12-4 to TRBJ2-1, with 7 bases lining up with TRBD1. The CDR3 covers 16 residues. The V gene end was trimmed by 7 bases and the J gene end by 13 bases; junction bases not matched to a gene: 22. As DNA, the CDR3 is TGTGCCAGCACCCCGCGCCGGACAGGCCTCAAAAACATTCAGTTCTTC. Protein: CASTPRRTGLKNIQFF.

This clonotype has more than one count but fewer than ten. V and J are TRBV11-1 and TRBJ2-5, with a weak D call TRBD1 (5 bases). CDR1 is SGHAT, CDR2 FQDESV, per germline (reference sequence). Trimming removed 1 base from V and 11 bases from J, with 20 bases in between. The CDR3 covers 15 residues. The CDR3 here is CASSLEFAGNNEQYF. CDR3 nucleotides: TGTGCCAGCAGCTTAGAATTTGCAGGGAACAATGAGCAGTACTTC.

The genes are TRBV27 and TRBJ1-2, with 8 bases that match TRBD1. The junction had 7 bases not matched to a gene; V was cut back by 6 bases and J by 4 bases. CDR1 is MNHEY and CDR2 is SMNVEV in the germline V gene (reference sequence). This CDR3 comprises 14 residues. As DNA, the CDR3 is TGTGCCAGCAGCCTCGGGACAGGTGGCTATGGCTACACCTTC. It specifies CASSLGTGGYGYTF.

The chain joins TRBV6-1 to TRBJ2-1; perhaps TRBD1 as D (6 bases). The tail of the sequence fits TRBJ2-7 better, so the J call may be wrong. Per the germline V gene, CDR1 is MNHNS and CDR2 is SASEGT. This CDR3 contains 15 residues. The CDR3 is CASSHRAEVSYEQYF. Here the CDR3 DNA reads TGTGCCAGCAGCCACAGGGCAGAGGTATCCTACGAGCAGTACTTC.

The rearrangement uses TRBV27 and TRBJ1-6, with no clear D. Germline V gene lookup returns CDR1 MNHEY and CDR2 SMNVEV (reference sequence). This CDR3 has 17 amino acids. Trimming stripped 3 bases from V and 7 bases from J, with 19 bases between. CDR3 residues: CASSFGRPGRLNSPLHF. CDR3 nucleotide sequence: TGTGCCAGCAGTTTCGGTCGTCCGGGCAGGTTAAATTCACCCCTCCACTTT.

The V and J genes are TRBV6-1 and TRBJ2-2; 10 bases match TRBD2. This CDR3 contains 15 residues. Looked up from germline, CDR1 is MNHNS and CDR2 is SASEGT. The V segment lost 7 bases and the J segment 9 bases; nucleotides outside the gene matches: 11. CDR3 sequence reads: CASTWASGSKRELFF. The CDR3, as DNA: TGTGCCAGCACTTGGGCTAGCGGGAGCAAGAGGGAGCTGTTTTTT.

J is TRBJ2-2 and V is TRBV11-2, with 16 bases aligning to TRBD2. With V trimmed by 3 bases and J by 1 base, 5 bases remained unmatched. The CDR3 runs to 19 residues. CDR1 is SGHAT and CDR2 is FQNNGV in the germline V gene. The CDR3 DNA is TGTGCCAGCAGCTTGGCCGGGACTAGCGGGGGGGGGAACACCGGGGAGCTGTTTTTT. Translated, it gives CASSLAGTSGGGNTGELFF.

This clonotype has more than one count but fewer than ten. CDR3 nucleotide sequence: TGTGCCAGCAGTCCCCACAGGGGGTTGAACACTGAAGCTTTCTTT. It translates to CASSPHRGLNTEAFF. V gene TRBV7-2 combines with J gene TRBJ1-1; 8 bases map to TRBD1. Germline V gives CDR1 SGHTA, CDR2 FQGNSA. With 6 bases clipped from V and 0 bases from J, the junction kept 6 bases outside the gene matches. The CDR3 loop spans 15 amino acids.

The sample holds many counts of this clonotype. V gene TRBV6-1 combines with J gene TRBJ2-3; 14 bases match TRBD2. J was trimmed by 1 base and V by 6 bases; bases with no gene match: 0. The CDR3 consists of 15 residues. Germline CDR1 reads MNHNS; CDR2 reads SASEGT. The DNA of the CDR3 is TGTGCCAGCAGGACTAGCGGGGGGGGCACAGATACGCAGTATTTT. Protein: CASRTSGGGTDTQYF.

This clonotype is medium-sized (0.01 to 0.1%) in the sample. The chain couples TRBV12-3 or TRBV12-4 to TRBJ2-1; D ambiguous. TRBJ2-7 matches the DNA end more closely, so the J call is doubtful. The CDR3 runs to 11 residues. The chain's CDR3 is CASSLEYEQYF. Written as DNA, the CDR3 is TGTGCCAGCAGTTTAGAATACGAGCAGTACTTC.

The rearrangement links TRBV6-1 to TRBJ2-7; TRBD1 aligns across 12 bases. The V and J ends lost 5 bases and 3 bases, in that order; junction bases with no gene match: 11. The CDR3 consists of 17 residues. CDR1 is MNHNS and CDR2 is SASEGT in the germline V gene. The CDR3 DNA follows: TGTGCCAGCAGTCGGGACAGGGGGCCTCGGGGGGACTACGAGCAGTACTTC. Amino acid sequence: CASSRDRGPRGDYEQYF.

This clonotype turned up a few times. The genes are TRBV27 and TRBJ1-1, with unresolved D. This CDR3 comprises 15 residues. Germline V gene data show CDR1 as MNHEY and CDR2 as SMNVEV (reference sequence). The ends were cut back, 2 bases at V and 0 bases at J, with 10 bases in the middle. The CDR3 nucleotides are TGTGCCAGCAGTTTAAGCAGCGGCATGAACACTGAAGCTTTCTTT. This sequence encodes CASSLSSGMNTEAFF.

This chain joins TRBV12-3 or TRBV12-4 and TRBJ1-6; D not resolved. Trimming cost V 5 bases and J 7 bases, with 9 bases left between them. The CDR3 is made up of 13 amino acids. The CDR3 reads CASSPVGNSPLHF. CDR3 coding DNA: TGTGCCAGCAGTCCCGTAGGGAATTCACCCCTCCACTTT.

By sample share, this clonotype is medium-sized. The V and J genes are TRBV7-8 and TRBJ2-5; 8 bases map to TRBD2. Near its end, the DNA agrees better with TRBJ2-7, so the J call may be wrong. The CDR3 runs 15 residues. CDR1 is SGHVS and CDR2 is FQNEAQ in the germline V gene. This CDR3 is CASSWAFGRAYEQYF. The CDR3 DNA reads TGTGCCAGCAGCTGGGCCTTCGGGAGGGCCTACGAGCAGTACTTC.

The V call is TRBV6-5, the J call TRBJ1-6; D remains ambiguous. Germline V gene sequence: CDR1 MNHEY, CDR2 SVGAGI. The CDR3 has 12 residues. V lost 2 bases and J lost 13, with 9 bases in between. The CDR3, as DNA: TGTGCCAGCAGTTACCCCGAGGGTCCCCTCCACTTT. Translation: CASSYPEGPLHF.

The chain recombines TRBV6-8 with TRBJ2-5; D may be TRBD1 or TRBD2 (5 bases each). The J call may be faulty, since TRBJ2-1 better matches the DNA end. The CDR3 runs 11 residues. From germline, CDR1 is MNHGY and CDR2 SAAAGT. In DNA form, the CDR3 reads TGTGCCAGCCTCTCAGTCGGGACCCAGTTCTTC. This encodes CASLSVGTQFF.

V is TRBV6-6 and J is TRBJ2-1; D is unresolved. From germline, CDR1 is MNHNY and CDR2 SVGAGI (reference sequence). The V end lost 2 bases, the J end lost 10 bases, and 12 bases lay between the germline ends. The CDR3 has 13 amino acids. This chain's CDR3 is CASSYKGLYEQFF. The DNA of the CDR3 is TGTGCCAGCAGTTACAAGGGCCTCTACGAGCAGTTCTTC.

This chain connects TRBV6-1 to TRBJ2-3, with D perhaps matching TRBD1 or TRBD2 (5 bases each). This CDR3 contains 13 residues. Between the trimmed V and J ends, which lost 10 bases and 0 bases, there was a span of 11 bases. In germline, CDR1 is MNHNS, CDR2 SASEGT. CDR3 region: CATGTESTDTQYF. The DNA for the CDR3 is TGTGCCACCGGGACGGAGAGCACAGATACGCAGTATTTT.

This clonotype was seen repeatedly, ten times or more. This chain joins TRBV12-3 or TRBV12-4 and TRBJ2-1; a weak D match, TRBD2 (6 bases). Trimming removed 1 base from V and 10 bases from J, with 17 bases in between. CDR3 size: 15 residues. The CDR3 is CASSLEGGNSYEQFF. CDR3 nucleotide sequence: TGTGCCAGCAGTTTAGAGGGCGGGAACTCCTACGAGCAGTTCTTC.

This clonotype was seen repeatedly, ten times or more. This chain connects TRBV11-3 to TRBJ2-1; 7 bases are a match to TRBD2. CDR1 is SGHNT and CDR2 is YENEEA in the germline V gene. The CDR3 is 15 amino acids. V was pared by 1 base and J by 10 bases, with 10 bases of the junction left unmatched. The CDR3 is CASSLVGGSRYEQFF. The CDR3 DNA reads as TGTGCCAGCAGCTTAGTCGGCGGGAGCAGGTACGAGCAGTTCTTC.

The gene calls are TRBV10-2 and TRBJ1-1; D is ambiguous. The V end was cut by 2 bases, the J end by 0 bases, with 7 bases between. Germline V gene lookup returns CDR1 WSHSY and CDR2 SAAADI. The CDR3 runs to 14 residues. CDR3 in DNA: TGCGCCAGCAGTGAGAAGCGACTGAACACTGAAGCTTTCTTT. This gives the protein CASSEKRLNTEAFF.

This clonotype showed up just a few times. The rearrangement joins TRBV10-1 to TRBJ2-5; the D is unclear. The ends were cut back, 2 bases at V and 2 bases at J, with 9 bases in the middle. CDR3 length equals 14 residues. Germline V gene sequence: CDR1 WNHNN, CDR2 SYGVQD (reference sequence). The CDR3 sequence is CASSESIRQETQYF. The CDR3 DNA follows: TGCGCCAGCAGTGAGAGCATCCGTCAAGAGACCCAGTACTTC.

This rearrangement joins TRBV5-1 to TRBJ2-3; no definite D call. The CDR3 is 15 amino acids. The V end lost 0 bases, the J end lost 7 bases, and 15 bases lay between the germline ends. Germline V gene data show CDR1 as SGHRS and CDR2 as YFSETQ. The CDR3 DNA follows: TGCGCCAGCAGCTTGGCCGGGCCCGCGTTAAATACGCAGTATTTT. Protein sequence: CASSLAGPALNTQYF.

The rearrangement links TRBV6-1 to TRBJ2-6; TRBD1 is a possible D gene (6 bases). The CDR3 consists of 14 residues. Germline V CDR1 and CDR2: MNHNS, SASEGT. V was pared by 6 bases and J by 2 bases, with 8 bases between. CDR3 amino acids: CASSRDTGANVLTF. The CDR3 bases are TGTGCCAGCAGCCGGGACACTGGGGCCAACGTCCTGACTTTC.

This clonotype was recorded once. Since a much larger clone is just one base distant, this may be a read error. The chain carries TRBV6-8 and TRBJ2-3; the match to TRBD2 covers 9 bases. The end of the DNA fits TRBJ2-7 better, so the J call may be wrong. The CDR3 is made up of 17 amino acids. Germline-derived CDR1 and CDR2 are MNHGY and SAAAGT. The CDR3 protein is CASSSRRKLAGYNEQYF. The CDR3 bases are TGTGCCAGCAGTTCCCGCCGGAAGCTAGCGGGGTACAATGAGCAGTACTTC.

In this sample, this clonotype is medium-sized. The chain recombines TRBV6-6 with TRBJ2-2; D gene ambiguous. The ends were cut back, 2 bases at V and 0 bases at J, with 4 bases in the middle. The CDR3 runs to 14 residues. Germline V gene lookup returns CDR1 MNHNY and CDR2 SVGAGI (reference sequence). The CDR3 protein is CASSYLANTGELFF. CDR3 sequence (DNA): TGTGCCAGCAGTTACCTTGCGAACACCGGGGAGCTGTTTTTT.